The 7 T cell receptor beta chains below come from one sample, sequenced in a study of shared clonotypes between healthy human individuals. TCRdb's table, derived via immunoSEQ multiplex PCR, lists solely in-frame clones and lacks some. The table lists hundreds of thousands of clones, approximately 96% of them singletons. Selected positively for CCR7 and CD45RO-negative, naive CD8 cells excluded terminally differentiated effector memory CD45RA+ cells. Material for sequencing was naive CD8+ T cells sorted from blood. These TCRs come from a woman aged 25 to 39 in good health.

This rearrangement joins TRBV7-9 to TRBJ2-1; 8 bases align to TRBD2. This CDR3 spans 14 amino acids. Germline lookup yields CDR1 SEHNR and CDR2 FQNEAQ (reference sequence). Trimming at V came to 1 base and at J to 8 bases, leaving 4 bases not matched to a gene. CDR3 amino acids: CASSLVSREDEQFF. The CDR3 DNA reads as TGTGCCAGCAGCTTAGTATCGCGGGAGGATGAGCAGTTCTTC. Drawing the rest from reference TRBV7-9 and TRBJ2-1, the complete variable domain is DTGVSQNPRHKITKRGQNVTFRCDPISEHNRLYWYRQTLGQGPEFLTYFQNEAQLEKSRLLSDRFSAERPKGSFSTLEIQRTEQGDSAMYLCASSLVSREDEQFFGPGTRLTVL.

This clone has a single count. The chain is built from TRBV7-8 and TRBJ2-1, with 10 bases lining up with TRBD2. Per the germline V gene, CDR1 is SGHVS and CDR2 is FQNEAQ. The CDR3 sequence is 18 residues long. With 5 bases clipped from V and 2 bases from J, the junction kept 12 bases outside the gene matches. Here the CDR3 DNA reads TGTGCCAGCAGCCCGAGATGGAAAGCGGGAGGGCCCTACAATGAGCAGTTCTTC. This gives the protein CASSPRWKAGGPYNEQFF. The whole variable domain, filled in from reference TRBV7-8 and TRBJ2-1, reads GAGVSQSPRYKVAKRGQDVALRCDPISGHVSLFWYQQALGQGPEFLTYFQNEAQLDKSGLPSDRFFAERPEGSVSTLKIQRTQQEDSAVYLCASSPRWKAGGPYNEQFFGPGTRLTVL.

The rearrangement joins TRBV5-8 to TRBJ2-7; TRBD2 agrees at 10 bases. The germline CDR1 and CDR2 sequences are SGHTS and YDEGEE. The CDR3 length is 15 residues. V was clipped by 1 base and J by 6 bases; unmatched bases: 7. The CDR3 DNA sequence: TGTGCCAGCAGCTTGTATCTAGCGGGAGTTTCCGAGCAGTACTTC. Encoded protein: CASSLYLAGVSEQYF.

This sequence joins TRBV2 and TRBJ2-4, with 9 bases matching TRBD1. CDR3 length equals 16 residues. V shed 1 base and J 1 base; nucleotides not matched to a gene: 2. The germline V gene has CDR1 SNHLY and CDR2 FYNNEI. CDR3 in DNA: TGTGCCAGCAGTGAAGGGACAGGGGTGGCCAAAAACATTCAGTACTTC. Its protein product is CASSEGTGVAKNIQYF.

The chain combines TRBV5-6 with TRBJ1-2; no clear D gene. The germline V gene has CDR1 SGHDT and CDR2 YYEEEE. Trimming stripped 4 bases from V and 5 bases from J, with 9 bases between. This CDR3 is 12 amino acids long. The CDR3 DNA sequence: TGTGCCAGCAGCCCGGGCCTTTATGGCTACACCTTC. Protein: CASSPGLYGYTF.

The chain links TRBV29-1 to TRBJ2-7, with D tentatively TRBD1 (5 bases). Trimming stripped 7 bases from V and 1 base from J, with 11 bases between. Germline V gene sequence: CDR1 SQVTM, CDR2 ANQGSEA. The CDR3 has 12 amino acids. The DNA for the CDR3 is TGCAGCGCCCTACAGGATTCCTACGAGCAGTACTTC. It is translated as CSALQDSYEQYF.

The chain recombines TRBV29-1 with TRBJ2-7; tentatively, D is TRBD1 (6 bases). Germline-derived CDR1 and CDR2 are SQVTM and ANQGSEA. Trimming pared 5 bases from V and 5 bases from J, leaving 19 bases between. This CDR3 is built from 14 residues. Here the CDR3 reads CSVSGSQGRDEQYF. CDR3 nucleotides: TGCAGCGTTTCAGGATCACAGGGACGTGACGAGCAGTACTTC.